This TCR beta chain was recorded in a study of shared clonotypes between healthy human individuals. Study-level results: With few donors, the genetic and exposure-history diversity represented was limited. Naive CD4 clonotypes overlapped across a handful of donors at approximately 5.5%.

On this clone itself: No antigen is known for it.

Among the donors, all were Caucasian adults who lived in Nashville, Tennessee. In the original processing: Quality scores were absent from the junction-only immunoSEQ sequences, so filtering differed. Sequencing was performed with immunoSEQ multiplex PCR; in TCRdb, only in-frame clones are kept and a portion is missing. The V and J calls and clone size are taken from that table; D and trimming were inferred from the DNA. The repertoire holds roughly 1.5 million clones, with nearly 99% as singletons. Germline loops: CDR1 GTSNPN, CDR2 SVGIG (reference sequence). This CDR3 is 12 amino acids long. V lost 0 bases and J 6 bases, leaving 9 bases between the germline ends.

The rearrangement links TRBV30 to TRBJ2-7; perhaps D is TRBD1 or TRBD2 (5 bases each). The origin of this receptor is a man aged 30 to 45 in good health. The sequenced sample was naive CD4+ T cells sorted from blood. The subset denotes: CD45RA+ positively selected. The chain's CDR3 is CAWSVFGGEQYF. As DNA, the CDR3 is TGTGCCTGGAGTGTTTTTGGGGGCGAGCAGTACTTC.